This entry lists 25 T cell receptor beta chains sequenced from one sample in a study of cytomegalovirus exposure and HLA in healthy donors. This PCR relied on a set of 60 Vbeta primers and 13 Jbeta primers. Libraries were prepared by immunoSEQ multiplex PCR; TCRdb keeps only in-frame clonotypes and omits some of them. The sample consists of approximately 100,000 clones, about four fifths of them appearing once. The sequencing input was PBMCs. The receptor set was obtained from a woman aged 35 to 49 in good health and CMV-seronegative.

The chain combines TRBV5-4 with TRBJ2-1; 9 bases agree with TRBD2. Trimming removed 0 bases from V and 9 bases from J; junction bases left unmatched: 7. This CDR3 spans 15 amino acids. The germline V gene encodes CDR1 SGHNT and CDR2 YYREEE (reference sequence). As DNA, the CDR3 is TGTGCCAGCAGCTTGGCCGCGGGGGGGCGGAGTGAGCAGTTCTTC. It is translated as CASSLAAGGRSEQFF. Combining the CDR3 with reference TRBV5-4 and TRBJ2-1 gives the whole variable domain ETGVTQSPTHLIKTRGQQVTLRCSSQSGHNTVSWYQQALGQGPQFIFQYYREEENGRGNFPPRFSGLQFPNYSSELNVNALELDDSALYLCASSLAAGGRSEQFFGPGTRLTVL.

The gene calls are TRBV7-9 and TRBJ2-3; a possible D gene is TRBD2 (5 bases). The CDR3 covers 15 residues. Germline values: CDR1 SEHNR, CDR2 FQNEAQ (reference sequence). The V and J ends lost 5 bases and 1 base respectively, with 13 bases between them. The CDR3 DNA follows: TGTGCCAGCAGCCCGAGGGTGGAGGGCACAGATACGCAGTATTTT. Amino acids: CASSPRVEGTDTQYF.

V is TRBV2 and J is TRBJ1-2, with 9 positions matching TRBD1. This CDR3 spans 15 amino acids. Germline V lookup: CDR1 SNHLY, CDR2 FYNNEI. Germline trimming cut 4 bases from V and 8 bases from J; bases unmatched to any gene: 11. In DNA, the CDR3 is TGTGCCAGCAGTGGCTGGACAGGGGTCGTGGGGGGCTACACCTTC. Protein sequence: CASSGWTGVVGGYTF.

Only one count was recorded for this clone. The rearrangement joins TRBV5-6 to TRBJ1-1; D gene unclear. Germline CDR1 is SGHDT and CDR2 is YYEEEE. Trimming pared 4 bases from V and 4 bases from J, leaving 20 bases between. CDR3 length equals 16 residues. The CDR3 here is CASSPAPFSFGTEAFF. The CDR3 region has the DNA TGTGCCAGCAGCCCCGCGCCGTTCTCTTTCGGCACTGAAGCTTTCTTT.

The J gene is TRBJ2-5, the V gene TRBV5-6; possibly TRBD2 for D (6 bases). V was pared by 3 bases and J by 3 bases, with 18 bases between. The CDR3 spans 16 residues. CDR1 is SGHDT and CDR2 is YYEEEE in the germline V gene. CDR3 DNA: TGTGCCAGCAGCTCGACTGACGGGGGACGGGAAGAGACCCAGTACTTC. Its translation: CASSSTDGGREETQYF.

This chain joins TRBV19 and TRBJ2-7, with 8 bases matching TRBD1. CDR1 is LNHDA and CDR2 is SQIVND in the germline V gene (reference sequence). This CDR3 is 14 amino acids long. V was pared by 4 bases and J by 2 bases, with 4 bases of the junction left unmatched. The CDR3 nucleotides read TGTGCCAGTAGTAAGACAGGGGCCACCTACGAGCAGTACTTC. Its translation is CASSKTGATYEQYF.

In its sample, this clone was seen once. The chain combines TRBV5-1 with TRBJ2-3; D gene unclear. The germline V and J ends were trimmed by 5 bases and 0 bases, with 7 bases remaining between them. CDR3 length: 13 residues. Germline CDR1 reads SGHRS; CDR2 reads YFSETQ. CDR3 coding DNA: TGCGCCAGCAGAGCTAGGAGCACAGATACGCAGTATTTT. Translated: CASRARSTDTQYF.

The chain is built from TRBV2 and TRBJ2-1; 13 bases match TRBD2. The CDR3 runs to 18 residues. After removal of 6 bases from V and 1 base from J, the junction contained 9 bases not matched to a gene. CDR1 SNHLY and CDR2 FYNNEI come from the germline V gene. The chain's CDR3 is CASRGPGLAGPSYNEQFF. CDR3 DNA sequence: TGTGCCAGCAGGGGCCCGGGACTAGCGGGGCCTTCCTACAATGAGCAGTTCTTC.

V and J are TRBV4-2 and TRBJ2-1, with 11 bases lining up with TRBD2. The CDR3 has 17 amino acids. The J segment lost 9 bases and the V segment lost 1 base, leaving 11 bases of the junction unmatched. Germline V gene data show CDR1 as LGHNA and CDR2 as YNFKEQ. The CDR3 here is CASSQGSGGAGIFEQFF. The CDR3 DNA is TGTGCCAGCAGCCAAGGTAGCGGGGGGGCCGGCATATTTGAGCAGTTCTTC.

A single count supports this clone. V and J are TRBV5-1 and TRBJ1-4, with TRBD1 as a possible D gene (6 bases). This CDR3 has 16 amino acids. Trimming cost V 3 bases and J 0 bases, with 12 bases left between them. Germline values: CDR1 SGHRS, CDR2 YFSETQ. This CDR3 is CASSWIQGPTNEKLFF. In DNA form, the CDR3 reads TGCGCCAGCAGCTGGATACAGGGTCCAACTAATGAAAAACTGTTTTTT.

The chain has TRBV7-9 and TRBJ1-4; D might be TRBD1 (6 bases). CDR1 SEHNR and CDR2 FQNEAQ come from the germline V gene (reference sequence). Trimming stripped 3 bases from V and 3 bases from J, with 11 bases between. CDR3 size: 15 residues. CDR3 sequence (DNA): TGTGCCAGCAGCTTGACACAGGGTCCTAATGAAAAACTGTTTTTT. This gives the protein CASSLTQGPNEKLFF.

This sequence joins TRBV25-1 and TRBJ1-1, with D possibly matching TRBD1 (5 bases). The ends were cut back, 2 bases at V and 5 bases at J, with 9 bases in the middle. The CDR3 length is 13 residues. Germline CDR1 MGHDK, CDR2 SYGVNS. The CDR3 DNA is TGTGCCAGCAGTGAACTCGGGGGGACTGAAGCTTTCTTT. This sequence encodes CASSELGGTEAFF.

The genes are TRBV10-3 and TRBJ1-5, with no clear D. With 3 bases removed from V and 2 bases from J, the gap between germline ends came to 11 bases. Germline V gene lookup returns CDR1 ENHRY and CDR2 SYGVKD. The CDR3 loop spans 15 amino acids. This CDR3 reads CAISEGPAGNQPQHF. In DNA, the CDR3 is TGTGCCATCAGTGAAGGCCCCGCGGGCAATCAGCCCCAGCATTTT.

This clone was seen once. The rearrangement joins TRBV5-6 to TRBJ2-7; 9 bases align to TRBD1. The CDR3 extends over 15 amino acids. Per the germline V gene, CDR1 is SGHDT and CDR2 is YYEEEE. With 4 bases clipped from V and 9 bases from J, the junction kept 14 bases outside the gene matches. The CDR3 DNA is TGTGCCAGCAGCGAGGCCGGGACAGGGTTTTATGGGCAGTACTTC. It translates to CASSEAGTGFYGQYF.

The chain couples TRBV19 to TRBJ2-5, with TRBD2 matching over 9 bases. Germline V gene lookup returns CDR1 LNHDA and CDR2 SQIVND (reference sequence). The CDR3 loop spans 16 amino acids. Unmatched junction bases numbered 14, after V lost 8 bases and J lost 4 bases. As DNA, the CDR3 is TGTGCCAGTTCGGGCGGGGGGGCCGGGGTGGGAGAGACCCAGTACTTC. Amino acid sequence: CASSGGGAGVGETQYF.

This clone showed up just once. The chain carries TRBV4-1 and TRBJ2-7; D might be TRBD1 (6 bases). This CDR3 has 17 amino acids. V shed 4 bases and J shed 7 bases, with 26 bases lying between them. Germline V gene sequence: CDR1 MGHRA, CDR2 YSYEKL. The CDR3 is CASSPWTADLTMGEQYF. CDR3 nucleotides: TGCGCCAGCAGCCCCTGGACAGCGGACCTCACCATGGGGGAGCAGTACTTC.

The genes are TRBV5-8 and TRBJ2-5; the match to TRBD1 covers 9 bases. V shed 2 bases, J shed 4 bases, and the junction held 6 bases outside the gene matches. CDR3 length equals 15 residues. Germline V gene data show CDR1 as SGHTS and CDR2 as YDEGEE. The CDR3 loop reads CASSFTGTGRETQYF. The CDR3, as DNA: TGTGCCAGCAGCTTTACCGGGACAGGGCGAGAGACCCAGTACTTC. The full variable domain, completed using reference TRBV5-8 and TRBJ2-5, is EAGVTQSPTHLIKTRGQQATLRCSPISGHTSVYWYQQALGLGLQFLLWYDEGEERNRGNFPPRFSGRQFPNYSSELNVNALELEDSALYLCASSFTGTGRETQYFGPGTRLLVL.

This chain uses TRBV7-3 with TRBJ2-3, with D unresolved. Germline V gives CDR1 SGHTA, CDR2 FQGTGA. The CDR3 spans 18 residues. Trimming removed 5 bases at V and 2 bases at J, with 23 bases between. Here the CDR3 reads CASSPYLRPGGSTDTQYF. CDR3 bases: TGTGCCAGCAGCCCCTATCTCCGCCCCGGCGGTTCCACAGATACGCAGTATTTT.

This clone appeared a few times. The rearrangement joins TRBV7-6 to TRBJ1-3, with 8 bases aligning to TRBD1. The CDR3 covers 18 residues. Germline V gives CDR1 SGHVS, CDR2 FNYEAQ. V was pared by 3 bases and J by 0 bases, with 10 bases of the junction left unmatched. The DNA of the CDR3 is TGTGCCAGCAGCTTCGATAGGACAGGGATAAGCTCTGGAAACACCATATATTTT. As protein: CASSFDRTGISSGNTIYF.

This chain connects TRBV27 to TRBJ2-7; 7 bases match TRBD1. The CDR3 has 13 amino acids. CDR1 is MNHEY and CDR2 is SMNVEV in the germline V gene (reference sequence). The V gene end was trimmed by 2 bases and the J gene end by 3 bases; junction bases not matched to a gene: 1. The CDR3 here is CASSLRDSYEQYF. The CDR3 DNA reads as TGTGCCAGCAGTTTACGGGACAGCTACGAGCAGTACTTC.

The gene calls are TRBV27 and TRBJ2-5; 11 nucleotides line up with TRBD2. The CDR3 consists of 16 residues. With 3 bases clipped from V and 1 base from J, the junction kept 4 bases outside the gene matches. The germline CDR1 and CDR2 sequences are MNHEY and SMNVEV (reference sequence). The CDR3: CASSFPGTSGQETQYF. CDR3 in DNA: TGTGCCAGCAGTTTCCCCGGGACTAGCGGCCAAGAGACCCAGTACTTC.

The chain carries TRBV7-2 and TRBJ2-7, with 11 bases matching TRBD2. Trimming cost V 1 base and J 9 bases; bases outside gene matches: 5. The CDR3 extends over 14 amino acids. Germline V gene lookup returns CDR1 SGHTA and CDR2 FQGNSA. In DNA, the CDR3 is TGTGCCAGCAGCTTAGATACTAGCGGGGGTCCGCAGTACTTC. As protein: CASSLDTSGGPQYF.

The J gene is TRBJ1-5, the V gene TRBV5-1; the match to TRBD1 covers 8 bases. Germline CDR1 reads SGHRS; CDR2 reads YFSETQ. V lost 3 bases, J lost 9 bases, and 11 bases stayed unmatched. This CDR3 has 15 residues. CDR3 bases: TGCGCCAGCAGCTCGACAGGGGTAGGAGGTTCGCCCCAGCATTTT. Translation: CASSSTGVGGSPQHF.

The V and J genes are TRBV6-1 and TRBJ2-3; 10 nucleotides agree with TRBD2. Losses at the gene ends were 6 bases for V and 8 bases for J; bases not matched to a gene: 8. Looked up from germline, CDR1 is MNHNS and CDR2 is SASEGT. The CDR3 has 14 residues. The CDR3 bases are TGTGCCAGCAGCCCAGCGGGGGGGCGGTCTACGCAGTATTTT. Protein sequence: CASSPAGGRSTQYF.

Here the CDR3 DNA reads TGTGCCAGCAGCGTAGCGGGGGGGGTTCAGTACTTC. It translates to CASSVAGGVQYF. V is TRBV9 and J is TRBJ2-4, with 8 bases matching TRBD2. V was pared by 0 bases and J by 11 bases, with 1 base of the junction left unmatched. Germline CDR1 is SGDLS and CDR2 is YYNGEE. The CDR3 has 12 amino acids.